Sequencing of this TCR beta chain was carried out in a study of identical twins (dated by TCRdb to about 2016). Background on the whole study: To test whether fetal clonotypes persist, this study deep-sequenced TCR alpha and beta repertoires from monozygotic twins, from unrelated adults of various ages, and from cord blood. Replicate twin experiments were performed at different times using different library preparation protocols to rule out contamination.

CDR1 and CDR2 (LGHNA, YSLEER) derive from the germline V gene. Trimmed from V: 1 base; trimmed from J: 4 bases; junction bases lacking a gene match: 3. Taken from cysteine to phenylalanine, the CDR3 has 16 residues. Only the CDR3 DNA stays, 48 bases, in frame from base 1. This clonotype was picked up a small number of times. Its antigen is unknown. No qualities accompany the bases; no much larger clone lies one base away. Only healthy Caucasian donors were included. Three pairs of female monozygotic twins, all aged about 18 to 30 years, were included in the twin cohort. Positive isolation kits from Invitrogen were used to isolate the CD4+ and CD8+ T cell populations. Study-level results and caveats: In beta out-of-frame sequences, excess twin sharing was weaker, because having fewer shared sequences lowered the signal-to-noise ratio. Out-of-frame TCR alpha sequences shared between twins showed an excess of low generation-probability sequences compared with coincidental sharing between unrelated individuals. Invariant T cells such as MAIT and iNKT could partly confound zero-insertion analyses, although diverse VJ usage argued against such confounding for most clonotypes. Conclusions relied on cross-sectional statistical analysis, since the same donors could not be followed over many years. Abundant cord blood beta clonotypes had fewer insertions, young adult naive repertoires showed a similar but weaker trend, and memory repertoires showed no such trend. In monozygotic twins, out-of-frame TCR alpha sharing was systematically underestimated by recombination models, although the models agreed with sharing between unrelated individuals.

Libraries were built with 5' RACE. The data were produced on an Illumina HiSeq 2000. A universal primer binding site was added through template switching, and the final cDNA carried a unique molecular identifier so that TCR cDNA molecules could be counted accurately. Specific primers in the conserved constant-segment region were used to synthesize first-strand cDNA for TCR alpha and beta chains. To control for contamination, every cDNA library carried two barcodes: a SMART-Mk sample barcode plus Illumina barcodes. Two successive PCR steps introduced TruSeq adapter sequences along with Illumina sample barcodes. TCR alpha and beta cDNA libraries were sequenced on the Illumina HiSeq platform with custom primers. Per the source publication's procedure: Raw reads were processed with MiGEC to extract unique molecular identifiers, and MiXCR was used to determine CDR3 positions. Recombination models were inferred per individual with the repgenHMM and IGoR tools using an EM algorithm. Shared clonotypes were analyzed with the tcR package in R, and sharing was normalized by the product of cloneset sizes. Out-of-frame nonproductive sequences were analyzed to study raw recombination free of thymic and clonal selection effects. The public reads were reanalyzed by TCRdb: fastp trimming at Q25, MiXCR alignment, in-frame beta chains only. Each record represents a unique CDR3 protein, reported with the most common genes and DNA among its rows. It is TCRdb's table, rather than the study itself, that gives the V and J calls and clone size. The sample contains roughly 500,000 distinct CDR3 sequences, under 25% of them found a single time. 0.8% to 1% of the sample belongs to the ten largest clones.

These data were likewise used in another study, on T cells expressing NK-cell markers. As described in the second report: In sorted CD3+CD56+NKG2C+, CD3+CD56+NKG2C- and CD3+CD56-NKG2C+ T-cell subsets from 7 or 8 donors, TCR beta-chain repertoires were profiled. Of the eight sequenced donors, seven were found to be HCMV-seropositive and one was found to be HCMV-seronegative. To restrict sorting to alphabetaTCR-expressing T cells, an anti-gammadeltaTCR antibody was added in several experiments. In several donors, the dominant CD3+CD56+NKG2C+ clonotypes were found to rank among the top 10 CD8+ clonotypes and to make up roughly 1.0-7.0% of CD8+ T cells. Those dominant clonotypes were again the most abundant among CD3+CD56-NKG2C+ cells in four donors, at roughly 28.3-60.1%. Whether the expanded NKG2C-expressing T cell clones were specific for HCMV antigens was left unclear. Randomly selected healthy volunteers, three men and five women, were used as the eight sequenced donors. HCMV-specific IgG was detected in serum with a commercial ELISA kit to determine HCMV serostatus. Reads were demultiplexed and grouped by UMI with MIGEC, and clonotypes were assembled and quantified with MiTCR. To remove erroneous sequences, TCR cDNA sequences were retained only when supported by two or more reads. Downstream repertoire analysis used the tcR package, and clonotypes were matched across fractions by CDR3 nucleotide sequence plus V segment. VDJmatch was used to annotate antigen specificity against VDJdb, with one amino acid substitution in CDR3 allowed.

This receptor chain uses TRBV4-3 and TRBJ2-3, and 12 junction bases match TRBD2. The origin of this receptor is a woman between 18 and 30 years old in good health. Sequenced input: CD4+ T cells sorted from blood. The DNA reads TGCGCCAGCAGCCAAGGGGGACTAGCGGGTCCAGATACGCAGTATTTT. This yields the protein CASSQGGLAGPDTQYF.